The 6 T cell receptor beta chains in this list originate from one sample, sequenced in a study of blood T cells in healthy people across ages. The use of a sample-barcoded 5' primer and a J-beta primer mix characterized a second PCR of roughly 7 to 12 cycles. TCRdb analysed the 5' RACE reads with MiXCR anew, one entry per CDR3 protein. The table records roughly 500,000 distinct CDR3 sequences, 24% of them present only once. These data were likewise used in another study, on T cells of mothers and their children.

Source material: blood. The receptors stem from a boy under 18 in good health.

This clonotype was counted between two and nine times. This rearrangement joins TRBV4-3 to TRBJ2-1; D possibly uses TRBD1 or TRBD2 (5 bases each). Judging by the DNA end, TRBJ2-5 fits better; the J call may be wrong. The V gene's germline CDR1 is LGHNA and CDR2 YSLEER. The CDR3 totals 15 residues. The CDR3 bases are TGCGCCAGCAGCCAAGATTCGGGGCGCAGAGAGACCCAGTACTTC. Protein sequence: CASSQDSGRRETQYF.

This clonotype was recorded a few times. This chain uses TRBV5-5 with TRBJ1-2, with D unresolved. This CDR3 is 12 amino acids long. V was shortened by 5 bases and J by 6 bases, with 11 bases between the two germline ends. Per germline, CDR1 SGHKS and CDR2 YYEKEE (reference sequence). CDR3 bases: TGTGCCAGCAGGCTCCAGGCCGATGGCTACACCTTC. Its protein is CASRLQADGYTF.

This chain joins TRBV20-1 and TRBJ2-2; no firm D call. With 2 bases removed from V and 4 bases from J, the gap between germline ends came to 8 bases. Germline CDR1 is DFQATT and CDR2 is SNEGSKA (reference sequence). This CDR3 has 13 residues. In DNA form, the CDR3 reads TGCAGTGCTAGACCTGGGCGCACCGGGGAGCTGTTTTTT. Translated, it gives CSARPGRTGELFF.

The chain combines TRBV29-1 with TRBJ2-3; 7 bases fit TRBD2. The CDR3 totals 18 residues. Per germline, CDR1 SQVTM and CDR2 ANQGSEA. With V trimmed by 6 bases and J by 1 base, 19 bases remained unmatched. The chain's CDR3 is CSVGLCGSTVCGTDTQYF. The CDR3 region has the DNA TGCAGCGTCGGGCTTTGCGGGAGTACGGTTTGTGGCACAGATACGCAGTATTTT.

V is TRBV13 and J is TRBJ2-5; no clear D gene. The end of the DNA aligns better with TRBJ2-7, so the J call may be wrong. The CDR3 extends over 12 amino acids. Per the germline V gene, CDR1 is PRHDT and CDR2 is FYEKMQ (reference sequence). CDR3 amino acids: CASSLQLGEQYF. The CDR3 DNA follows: TGTGCCAGCAGCCTCCAGCTCGGCGAGCAGTACTTC.

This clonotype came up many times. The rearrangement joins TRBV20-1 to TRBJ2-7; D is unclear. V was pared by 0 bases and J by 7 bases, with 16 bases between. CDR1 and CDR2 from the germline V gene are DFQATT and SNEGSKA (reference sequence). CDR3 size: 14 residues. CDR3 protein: CSARENSNMEEQYF. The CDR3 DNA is TGCAGTGCTAGAGAGAACAGCAATATGGAGGAGCAGTACTTC.